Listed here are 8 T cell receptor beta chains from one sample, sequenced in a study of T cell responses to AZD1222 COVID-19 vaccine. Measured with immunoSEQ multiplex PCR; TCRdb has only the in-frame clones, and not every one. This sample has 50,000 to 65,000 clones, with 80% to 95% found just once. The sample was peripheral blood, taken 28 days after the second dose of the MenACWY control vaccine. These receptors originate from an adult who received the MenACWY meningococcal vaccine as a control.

CDR3 DNA sequence: TGTGCCAGTAGTATCTGGGGACTCGCAAGGGATCAGCCCCAGCATTTT. Translation: CASSIWGLARDQPQHF. The chain joins TRBV19 to TRBJ1-5; D might be TRBD1 (5 bases). Per the germline V gene, CDR1 is LNHDA and CDR2 is SQIVND (reference sequence). The CDR3 is 16 amino acids. The V end was cut by 3 bases, the J end by 5 bases, with 17 bases between.

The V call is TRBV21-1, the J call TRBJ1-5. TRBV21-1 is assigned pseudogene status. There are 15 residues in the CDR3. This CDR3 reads CASSPPEGTNQPQHF. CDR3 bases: TGTGCCAGCAGCCCCCCCGAGGGGACCAATCAGCCCCAGCATTTT.

The CDR3 loop reads CASSFSAGGNTEAFF. The CDR3 nucleotides read TGCGCCAGCAGCTTCTCGGCAGGAGGGAACACTGAAGCTTTCTTT. The chain joins TRBV5-1 to TRBJ1-1; no definite D call. The CDR3 totals 15 residues. V lost 2 bases and J lost 1, with 12 bases in between. The germline gives CDR1 SGHRS, CDR2 YFSETQ.

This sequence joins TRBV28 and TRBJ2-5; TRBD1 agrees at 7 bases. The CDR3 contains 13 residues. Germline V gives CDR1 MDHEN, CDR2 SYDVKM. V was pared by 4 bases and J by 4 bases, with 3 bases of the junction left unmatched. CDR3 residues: CASSSGTVETQYF. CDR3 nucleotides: TGTGCCAGCAGTTCCGGGACAGTAGAGACCCAGTACTTC. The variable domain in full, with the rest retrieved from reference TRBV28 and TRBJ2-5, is DVKVTQSSRYLVKRTGEKVFLECVQDMDHENMFWYRQDPGLGLRLIYFSYDVKMKEKGDIPEGYSVSREKKERFSLILESASTNQTSMYLCASSSGTVETQYFGPGTRLLVL.

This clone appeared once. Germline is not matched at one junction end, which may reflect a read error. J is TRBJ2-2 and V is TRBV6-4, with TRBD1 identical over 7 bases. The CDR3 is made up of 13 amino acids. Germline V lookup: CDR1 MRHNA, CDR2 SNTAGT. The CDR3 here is CASTDRDTGELFF. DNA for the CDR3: TGTGCCAGCACTGACAGGGACACCGGGGAGCTGTTTTTT.

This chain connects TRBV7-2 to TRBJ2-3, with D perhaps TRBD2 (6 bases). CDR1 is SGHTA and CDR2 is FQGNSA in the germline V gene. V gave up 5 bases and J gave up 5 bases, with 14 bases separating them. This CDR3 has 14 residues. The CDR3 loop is CASSPIGGGDTQYF. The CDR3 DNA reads TGTGCCAGCAGCCCGATCGGGGGAGGAGATACGCAGTATTTT. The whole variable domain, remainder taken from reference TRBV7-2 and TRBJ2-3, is GAGVSQSPSNKVTEKGKDVELRCDPISGHTALYWYRQSLGQGLEFLIYFQGNSAPDKSGLPSDRFSAERTGGSVSTLTIQRTQQEDSAVYLCASSPIGGGDTQYFGPGTRLTVL.

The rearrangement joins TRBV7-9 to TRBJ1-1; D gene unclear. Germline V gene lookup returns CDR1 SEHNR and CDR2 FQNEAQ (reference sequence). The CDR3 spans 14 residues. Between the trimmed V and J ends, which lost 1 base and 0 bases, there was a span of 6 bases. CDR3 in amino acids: CASSLEDVNTEAFF. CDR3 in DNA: TGTGCCAGCAGCTTAGAGGATGTGAACACTGAAGCTTTCTTT.

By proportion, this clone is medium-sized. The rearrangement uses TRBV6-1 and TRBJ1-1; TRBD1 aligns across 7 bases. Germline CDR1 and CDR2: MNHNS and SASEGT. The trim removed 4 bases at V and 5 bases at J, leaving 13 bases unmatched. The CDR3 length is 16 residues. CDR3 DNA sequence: TGTGCCAGCAGTGCCACAGGGGAGATATCAGGGACTGAAGCTTTCTTT. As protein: CASSATGEISGTEAFF.